The clone carrying this T cell receptor beta chain was counted a few times. The sample is drawn from a study of spatial heterogeneity in lung cancer. The time point here: sample taken at primary tumor resection. Whole RNA was taken from tumor, nontumor lung or frozen PBMC; it was then sequenced unsorted. Each CDR3 protein gets one entry after TCRdb re-called the 5' RACE reads with MiXCR. The table shows just under 95,000 distinct CDR3 sequences, with roughly 12% occurring only once. Trimming at V came to 5 bases and at J to 2 bases, leaving 6 bases not matched to a gene. The CDR3 has 13 residues. Germline V CDR1 and CDR2: SQVTM, ANQGSEA.

This clonotype was obtained from a male donor with early-stage non-small cell lung cancer. The sample in question was PBMCs, obtained at surgery. The chain combines TRBV29-1 with TRBJ2-7, with 7 positions matching TRBD1. The CDR3 here is CSVLRQGAYEQYF. In DNA, the CDR3 is TGCAGCGTTCTCAGACAGGGTGCCTACGAGCAGTACTTC.